This T cell receptor (beta chain) was identified during a study of human T cells and chemical hapten exposure. Overall study results and limits: TCRs exceeding 1 in 1000 frequency stayed unchanged with DPC sensitization.

Time point meaning: healthy volunteer bleed at 2 weeks. Unfractionated whole blood was the source of the extracted total RNA. Authors' methods: A typical sample had roughly 96,000 TCRs, with about 20,000 to 700,000 overall. MiXCR, applied by TCRdb to the RACE reads, yields one record per CDR3 protein. None of the V and J calls come from the authors' own analysis; TCRdb made them. The top ten hold around 2.8% of the sample, which has some 90,000 distinct CDR3 sequences, approximately 8.2% seen once. This clonotype came up many times. Its target is not known. The germline gives CDR1 SEHNR, CDR2 FQNEAQ (reference sequence). Losses at the gene ends were 2 bases for V and 4 bases for J; bases not matched to a gene: 3. The CDR3 has 14 amino acids.

The sequence derives from a female donor in good health. Some clones in this sample may be carry-over from other donors' samples. This chain uses TRBV7-9 with TRBJ1-2, with 8 nucleotides matching TRBD1. Sequencing was performed on whole blood. CDR3 DNA sequence: TGTGCCAGCAGCTTACAGGGGGCATCCTATGGCTACACCTTC. Translated, it gives CASSLQGASYGYTF.